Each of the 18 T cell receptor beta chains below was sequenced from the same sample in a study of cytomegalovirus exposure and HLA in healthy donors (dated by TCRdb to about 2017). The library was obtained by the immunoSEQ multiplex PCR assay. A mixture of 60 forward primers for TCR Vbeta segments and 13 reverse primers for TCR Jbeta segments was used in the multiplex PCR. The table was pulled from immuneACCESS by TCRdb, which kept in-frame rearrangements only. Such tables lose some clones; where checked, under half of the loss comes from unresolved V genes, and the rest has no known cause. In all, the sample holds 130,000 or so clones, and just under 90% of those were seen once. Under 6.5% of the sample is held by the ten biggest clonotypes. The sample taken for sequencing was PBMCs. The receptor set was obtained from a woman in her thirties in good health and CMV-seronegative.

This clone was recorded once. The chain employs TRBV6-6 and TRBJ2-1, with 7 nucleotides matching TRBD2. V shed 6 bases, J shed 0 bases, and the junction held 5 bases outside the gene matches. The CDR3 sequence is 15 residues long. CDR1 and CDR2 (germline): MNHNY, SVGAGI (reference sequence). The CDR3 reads CASRETSASYNEQFF. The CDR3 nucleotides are TGTGCCAGCAGAGAAACTAGCGCCTCCTACAATGAGCAGTTCTTC.

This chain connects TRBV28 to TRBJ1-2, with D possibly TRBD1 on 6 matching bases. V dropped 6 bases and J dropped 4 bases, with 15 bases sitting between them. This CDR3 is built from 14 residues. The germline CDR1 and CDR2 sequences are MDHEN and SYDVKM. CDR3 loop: CASRQGRVVYGYTF. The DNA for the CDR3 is TGTGCCAGCAGACAGGGTCGGGTTGTCTATGGCTACACCTTC.

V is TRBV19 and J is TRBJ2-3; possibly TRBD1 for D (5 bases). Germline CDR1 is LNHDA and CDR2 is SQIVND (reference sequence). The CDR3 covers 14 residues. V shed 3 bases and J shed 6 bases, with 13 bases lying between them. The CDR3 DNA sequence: TGTGCCAGTAGTATTCGAAGGGGTGTCGATACGCAGTATTTT. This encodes CASSIRRGVDTQYF.

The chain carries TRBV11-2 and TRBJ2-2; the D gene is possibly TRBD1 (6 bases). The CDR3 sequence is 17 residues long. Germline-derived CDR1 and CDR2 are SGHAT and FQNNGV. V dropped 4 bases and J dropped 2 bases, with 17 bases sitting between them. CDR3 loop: CASSSRWGTRNTGELFF. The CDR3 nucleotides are TGTGCCAGCAGCTCCCGCTGGGGGACACGCAACACCGGGGAGCTGTTTTTT.

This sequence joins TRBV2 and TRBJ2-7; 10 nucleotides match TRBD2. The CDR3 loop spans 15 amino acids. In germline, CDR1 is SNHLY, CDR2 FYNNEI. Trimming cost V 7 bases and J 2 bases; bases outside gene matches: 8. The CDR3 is CASTRLAGDPYEQYF. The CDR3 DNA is TGTGCCAGCACCCGACTAGCGGGTGACCCCTACGAGCAGTACTTC.

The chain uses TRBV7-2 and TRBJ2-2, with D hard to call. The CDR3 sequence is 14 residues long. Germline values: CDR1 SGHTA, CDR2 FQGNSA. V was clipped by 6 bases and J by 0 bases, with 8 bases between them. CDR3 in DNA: TGTGCCAGCAGTCCTCGGGCGAACACCGGGGAGCTGTTTTTT. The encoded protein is CASSPRANTGELFF.

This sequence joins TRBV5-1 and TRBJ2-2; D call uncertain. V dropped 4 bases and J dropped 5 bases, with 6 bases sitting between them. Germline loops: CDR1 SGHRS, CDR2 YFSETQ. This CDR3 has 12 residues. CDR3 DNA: TGCGCCAGCAGCCCCGGGACCGGGGAGCTGTTTTTT. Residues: CASSPGTGELFF.

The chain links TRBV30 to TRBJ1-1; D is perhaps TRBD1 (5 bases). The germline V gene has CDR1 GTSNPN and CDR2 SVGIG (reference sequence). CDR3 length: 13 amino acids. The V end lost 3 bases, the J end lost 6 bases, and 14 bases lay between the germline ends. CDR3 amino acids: CAWRGQGMAEAFF. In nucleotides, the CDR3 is TGTGCCTGGAGAGGGCAGGGAATGGCTGAAGCTTTCTTT.

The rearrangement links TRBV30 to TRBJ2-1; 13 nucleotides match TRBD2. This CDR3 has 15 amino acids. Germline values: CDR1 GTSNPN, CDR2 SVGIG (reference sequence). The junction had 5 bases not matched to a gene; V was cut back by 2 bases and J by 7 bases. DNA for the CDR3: TGTGCCTGGAGTACTAGGACTAGCGGGAGAAATGAGCAGTTCTTC. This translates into CAWSTRTSGRNEQFF.

CDR3 sequence reads: CASSIAHENTEAFF. DNA for the CDR3: TGTGCCAGTAGTATTGCACACGAGAACACTGAAGCTTTCTTT. The chain combines TRBV19 with TRBJ1-1, with D unclear. The CDR3 consists of 14 residues. Germline lookup yields CDR1 LNHDA and CDR2 SQIVND (reference sequence). Trimming cost V 3 bases and J 1 base, with 9 bases left between them. Drawing the rest from reference TRBV19 and TRBJ1-1, the complete variable domain is DGGITQSPKYLFRKEGQNVTLSCEQNLNHDAMYWYRQDPGQGLRLIYYSQIVNDFQKGDIAEGYSVSREKKESFPLTVTSAQKNPTAFYLCASSIAHENTEAFFGQGTRLTVV.

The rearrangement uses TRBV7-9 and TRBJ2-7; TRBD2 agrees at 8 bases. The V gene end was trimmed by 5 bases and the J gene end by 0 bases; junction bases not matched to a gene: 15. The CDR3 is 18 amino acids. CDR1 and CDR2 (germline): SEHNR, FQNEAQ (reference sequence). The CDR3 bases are TGTGCCAGCAGCCAACGTACGGGGGGGCCTTTCAGCTCCTACGAGCAGTACTTC. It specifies CASSQRTGGPFSSYEQYF.

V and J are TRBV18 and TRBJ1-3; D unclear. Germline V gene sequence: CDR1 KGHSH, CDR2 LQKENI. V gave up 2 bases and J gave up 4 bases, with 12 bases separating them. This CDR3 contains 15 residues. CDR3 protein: CASSPSYDTGNTIYF. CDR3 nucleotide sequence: TGTGCCAGCTCACCATCATACGACACGGGAAACACCATATATTTT.

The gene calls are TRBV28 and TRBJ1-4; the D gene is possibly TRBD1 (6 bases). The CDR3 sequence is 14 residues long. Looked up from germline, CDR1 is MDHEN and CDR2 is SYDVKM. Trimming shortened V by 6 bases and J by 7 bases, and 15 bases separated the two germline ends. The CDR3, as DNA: TGTGCCAGCAGCCCTGGACAGATGGGTGAAAAACTGTTTTTT. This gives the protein CASSPGQMGEKLFF.

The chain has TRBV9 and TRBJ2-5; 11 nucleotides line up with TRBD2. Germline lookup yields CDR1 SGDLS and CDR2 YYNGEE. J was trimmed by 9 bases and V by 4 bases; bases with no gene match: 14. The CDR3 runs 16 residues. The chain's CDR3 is CASSFGLAGQPAAQYF. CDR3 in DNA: TGTGCCAGCAGCTTCGGACTAGCGGGCCAACCAGCGGCCCAGTACTTC.

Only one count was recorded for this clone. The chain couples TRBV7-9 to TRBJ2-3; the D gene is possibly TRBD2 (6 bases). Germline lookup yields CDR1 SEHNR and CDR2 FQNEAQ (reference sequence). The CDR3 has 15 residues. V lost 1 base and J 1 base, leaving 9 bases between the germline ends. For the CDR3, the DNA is TGTGCCAGCAGCTTAGACCTAGCGCGCACAGATACGCAGTATTTT. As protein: CASSLDLARTDTQYF.

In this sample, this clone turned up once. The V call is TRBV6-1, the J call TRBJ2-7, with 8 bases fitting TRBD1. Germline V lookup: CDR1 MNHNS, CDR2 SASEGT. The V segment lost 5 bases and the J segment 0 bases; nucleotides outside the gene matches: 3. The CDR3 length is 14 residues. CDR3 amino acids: CASSLTGASYEQYF. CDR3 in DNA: TGTGCCAGCAGTTTGACAGGGGCCTCCTACGAGCAGTACTTC.

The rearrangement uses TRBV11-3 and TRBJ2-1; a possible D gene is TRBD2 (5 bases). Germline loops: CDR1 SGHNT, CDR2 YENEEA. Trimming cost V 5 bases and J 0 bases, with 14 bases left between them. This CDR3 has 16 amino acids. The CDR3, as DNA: TGTGCCAGCAGCGCAGGACTGTTAAGCTCCTACAATGAGCAGTTCTTC. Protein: CASSAGLLSSYNEQFF.

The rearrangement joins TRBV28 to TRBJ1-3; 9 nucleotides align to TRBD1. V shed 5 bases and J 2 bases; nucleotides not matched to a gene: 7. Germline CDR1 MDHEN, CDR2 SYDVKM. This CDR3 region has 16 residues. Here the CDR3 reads CASSSNRGLTGNTIYF. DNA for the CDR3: TGTGCCAGCAGTAGTAACAGGGGGCTAACTGGAAACACCATATATTTT. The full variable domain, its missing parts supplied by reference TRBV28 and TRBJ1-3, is DVKVTQSSRYLVKRTGEKVFLECVQDMDHENMFWYRQDPGLGLRLIYFSYDVKMKEKGDIPEGYSVSREKKERFSLILESASTNQTSMYLCASSSNRGLTGNTIYFGEGSWLTVV.